The 27 T cell receptor beta chains listed next were all sequenced from one sample in a study of T cells in Graves' hyperthyroidism and ophthalmopathy. There were TCR beta CDR3 regions amplified from RNA transcripts. During a first-round RT-PCR of the TCR CDR3, the HTBI primer set was used. TCRdb re-analysed the multiplex PCR reads in MiXCR, keeping a single row per CDR3 protein. The sample records about 380,000 distinct CDR3 sequences, 13% being singletons. The source material was blood. Receptors originate from a young man with Graves' hyperthyroidism that later progressed to Graves' ophthalmopathy.

The V gene is TRBV5-6, the J gene TRBJ1-4; 8 nucleotides match TRBD1. Germline V CDR1 and CDR2: SGHDT, YYEEEE. V lost 4 bases, J lost 7 bases, and 9 bases stayed unmatched. This CDR3 spans 15 amino acids. CDR3 sequence (DNA): TGTGCCAGCAGCCTCCGGACAGGGACGGGTGAAAAACTGTTTTTT. Translation gives CASSLRTGTGEKLFF.

This clonotype was observed a few times. The CDR3 nucleotides read TGTGCCAGCAGCCCCGACCCCAACGTCCTGACTTTC. Protein: CASSPDPNVLTF. The V and J genes are TRBV7-9 and TRBJ2-6, with unresolved D. V was shortened by 5 bases and J by 8 bases, with 7 bases between the two germline ends. CDR3 size: 12 residues. The germline CDR1 and CDR2 sequences are SEHNR and FQNEAQ (reference sequence).

This clonotype showed up many times. V and J are TRBV12-5 and TRBJ2-1, with TRBD2 matching 10 bases. Germline-derived CDR1 and CDR2 are LGHNT and FRNRAP. The length of the CDR3 is 18 residues. Trimming took 5 bases from V and 3 from J; bases not matched to a gene: 13. The CDR3 sequence: CASGLTSILAGVYNEQFF. The CDR3 DNA sequence: TGTGCTAGTGGTCTTACCTCCATTCTAGCGGGGGTCTACAATGAGCAGTTCTTC.

For this clonotype: This may be a read error, as it is one base from a much larger clone. The chain recombines TRBV7-8 with TRBJ2-1; no clear D. The DNA matches TRBJ2-7 better at its end, which makes the J call doubtful. Germline-derived CDR1 and CDR2 are SGHVS and FQNEAQ. The CDR3 length is 11 residues. CDR3 nucleotides: TGTGCCAGCAGCAGAGCGAATGAGCAGTACTTC. This translates into CASSRANEQYF.

This clonotype showed up many times. It is unclear where the CDR3 begins or ends on the DNA, so no DNA is shown, and the CDR3 is as TCRdb lists it. The chain uses TRBV28 and TRBJ1-2; the D call TRBD1 from the table was never checked on the DNA. CDR1 is MDHEN, CDR2 SYDVKM, per germline. The CDR3 comprises 12 residues, both ends counted. The CDR3 spells CASSSGSRGYTF.

The chain employs TRBV19 and TRBJ1-1; D is uncertain. Per germline, CDR1 LNHDA and CDR2 SQIVND (reference sequence). Trimming pared 3 bases from V and 6 bases from J, leaving 11 bases between. This CDR3 spans 13 amino acids. This CDR3 reads CASSIWGSAEAFF. CDR3 bases: TGTGCCAGTAGTATTTGGGGATCCGCTGAAGCTTTCTTT.

This clonotype was picked up many times. This chain links TRBV7-9 with TRBJ1-4; D is undetermined. In germline, CDR1 is SEHNR, CDR2 FQNEAQ (reference sequence). This CDR3 has 16 residues. V was cut by 5 bases and J by 0 bases, with 13 bases left in between. CDR3 region: CASSRSQRATNEKLFF. The CDR3 DNA reads TGTGCCAGCAGCCGATCCCAACGGGCAACTAATGAAAAACTGTTTTTT.

This chain links TRBV6-6 with TRBJ1-2, with D unclear. The CDR3 covers 14 residues. Trimming took off 0 bases at V and 3 bases at J, with 8 bases between the two ends. The germline gives CDR1 MNHNY, CDR2 SVGAGI (reference sequence). The CDR3 nucleotides are TGTGCCAGCAGTTACTCAGGGTTTGACTATGGCTACACCTTC. Amino acid sequence: CASSYSGFDYGYTF.

This clonotype showed up just a few times. The V and J genes are TRBV5-4 and TRBJ2-2; 8 positions agree with TRBD1. CDR1 is SGHNT and CDR2 is YYREEE in the germline V gene (reference sequence). The CDR3 contains 16 residues. After removal of 4 bases from V and 1 base from J, the junction contained 6 bases not matched to a gene. The CDR3: CASSTYRGVNTGELFF. The CDR3 DNA reads as TGTGCCAGCAGCACCTACAGGGGGGTGAACACCGGGGAGCTGTTTTTT.

This clonotype was seen at least ten times. The rearrangement joins TRBV18 to TRBJ2-2; D is perhaps TRBD2 (5 bases). This CDR3 contains 13 residues. CDR1 KGHSH and CDR2 LQKENI come from the germline V gene. Between the trimmed V and J ends, which lost 5 bases and 6 bases, there was a span of 10 bases. In nucleotides, the CDR3 is TGTGCCAGCTCAATGGAGAGGGCCGGGGAGCTGTTTTTT. Its protein is CASSMERAGELFF.

This clonotype was seen a single time. With a much larger clone just one base away, this may be a read error. The chain carries TRBV11-2 and TRBJ2-7, with TRBD2 matching over 8 bases. This CDR3 spans 16 amino acids. The germline CDR1 and CDR2 sequences are SGHAT and FQNNGV. The V gene end was trimmed by 3 bases and the J gene end by 2 bases; junction bases not matched to a gene: 9. The CDR3 protein is CASSLAGGRIPYEQYF. For the CDR3, the DNA is TGTGCCAGCAGCTTGGCCGGCGGGAGGATACCCTACGAGCAGTACTTC.

The genes are TRBV6-2 or TRBV6-3 and TRBJ2-1; D is undetermined. The CDR3 spans 14 residues. Trimming cost V 10 bases and J 3 bases, with 16 bases left between them. CDR1 is MNHEY, CDR2 SVGEGT, per germline. In nucleotides, the CDR3 is TGTGCCACCAAGAAGGGTCCTAACTACAATGAGCAGTTCTTC. Translating gives CATKKGPNYNEQFF.

This clonotype was picked up many times. The chain employs TRBV5-1 and TRBJ2-3; TRBD2 matches 7 bases. This CDR3 spans 18 amino acids. CDR1 SGHRS and CDR2 YFSETQ come from the germline V gene. V lost 0 bases to trimming and J lost 4 bases; unmatched junction nucleotides: 14. The CDR3 bases are TGCGCCAGCAGCTTGGGGATTGGACTAGTCAGTATCGCAGATACGCAGTATTTT. Protein product: CASSLGIGLVSIADTQYF.

The CDR3 DNA reads as TGCGCCAGCAGCGAGGGACAGGGGGTAATCGAGACCCAGTACTTC. It translates to CASSEGQGVIETQYF. V is TRBV5-1 and J is TRBJ2-5; 11 bases match TRBD1. This CDR3 region has 15 residues. The germline V gene encodes CDR1 SGHRS and CDR2 YFSETQ. J lost 5 bases, V lost 4 bases, and 7 bases had no gene match.

V gene TRBV5-1 combines with J gene TRBJ2-1, with D perhaps matching TRBD1 (6 bases). The germline gives CDR1 SGHRS, CDR2 YFSETQ. There are 16 residues in the CDR3. The V gene lost 4 bases and the J gene lost 6 bases, with 20 bases spanning the gap. This CDR3 is CASSDHYRESVNEQFF. The CDR3 DNA is TGCGCCAGCAGCGACCACTACAGGGAATCGGTCAATGAGCAGTTCTTC.

Many counts were recorded for this clonotype. The chain couples TRBV3-1 to TRBJ1-1; no firm D call. The V gene's germline CDR1 is LGHDT and CDR2 YNNKEL (reference sequence). Trimming left V 5 bases short and J 2 bases short, with 15 bases between. The CDR3 runs 15 residues. CDR3 amino acids: CASSSPSRFNTEAFF. The CDR3 DNA sequence: TGTGCCAGCAGCTCCCCTTCCCGCTTCAACACTGAAGCTTTCTTT.

At least ten counts were recorded for this clonotype. This sequence joins TRBV11-3 and TRBJ2-2; 7 bases fit TRBD1. CDR1 and CDR2 from the germline V gene are SGHNT and YENEEA. V was clipped by 4 bases and J by 6 bases; unmatched bases: 5. This CDR3 region has 14 residues. CDR3 residues: CASSSPGGPGELFF. The CDR3 bases are TGTGCCAGCAGCTCCCCAGGGGGACCCGGGGAGCTGTTTTTT.

The sample holds a few counts of this clonotype. This chain links TRBV28 with TRBJ2-7; 7 bases fit TRBD2. The germline gives CDR1 MDHEN, CDR2 SYDVKM. The CDR3 extends over 13 amino acids. With V trimmed by 9 bases and J by 0 bases, 5 bases remained unmatched. The CDR3 loop reads CASQSGTSYEQYF. For the CDR3, the DNA is TGTGCCAGTCAAAGCGGGACCTCCTACGAGCAGTACTTC.

This clonotype has more than one count but fewer than ten. The chain combines TRBV20-1 with TRBJ1-2; no clear D gene. The CDR3 extends over 12 amino acids. CDR1 and CDR2 (germline): DFQATT, SNEGSKA (reference sequence). With 4 bases removed from V and 5 bases from J, the gap between germline ends came to 11 bases. The CDR3 loop is CSATALVYGYTF. Here the CDR3 DNA reads TGCAGTGCTACGGCCTTGGTATATGGCTACACCTTC.

This clonotype was counted many times. This chain connects TRBV30 to TRBJ2-3; maybe TRBD2 (6 bases). V was shortened by 4 bases and J by 9 bases, with 17 bases between the two germline ends. Germline values: CDR1 GTSNPN, CDR2 SVGIG (reference sequence). The CDR3 runs to 13 residues. CDR3 loop: CAWNRGEAGTQYF. Here the CDR3 DNA reads TGTGCCTGGAACCGCGGGGAGGCGGGGACGCAGTATTTT.

The chain carries TRBV6-2 or TRBV6-3 and TRBJ1-3; 11 nucleotides align to TRBD1. CDR1 MNHEY and CDR2 SVGEGT come from the germline V gene. The J segment lost 2 bases and the V segment lost 6 bases, leaving 3 bases of the junction unmatched. The CDR3 spans 15 residues. CDR3 residues: CASRPGQGAGNTIYF. CDR3 in DNA: TGTGCCAGCAGACCGGGACAGGGGGCTGGAAACACCATATATTTT.

V gene TRBV3-1 combines with J gene TRBJ2-1, with D possibly TRBD1 on 6 matching bases. Deletions cut 6 bases from V and 13 bases from J, with 13 bases between. The CDR3 covers 11 residues. Per germline, CDR1 LGHDT and CDR2 YNNKEL (reference sequence). The CDR3 loop is CASSHNREQFF. CDR3 DNA sequence: TGTGCCAGCAGTCATAACAGGGAACAGTTCTTC.

In its sample, this clonotype was seen many times. The chain has TRBV28 and TRBJ1-1, with D possibly being TRBD1 (6 bases). The germline CDR1 and CDR2 sequences are MDHEN and SYDVKM. Trimming took off 6 bases at V and 0 bases at J, with 14 bases between the two ends. CDR3 length: 15 residues. The CDR3 protein is CASSYTRTVNTEAFF. DNA of the CDR3: TGTGCCAGCAGCTACACCAGGACAGTGAACACTGAAGCTTTCTTT. The complete variable domain, with remaining parts taken from reference TRBV28 and TRBJ1-1, reads DVKVTQSSRYLVKRTGEKVFLECVQDMDHENMFWYRQDPGLGLRLIYFSYDVKMKEKGDIPEGYSVSREKKERFSLILESASTNQTSMYLCASSYTRTVNTEAFFGQGTRLTVV.

This clonotype was observed a handful of times. The CDR3 DNA reads as TGTGCCAGCAACGACAGGGCCTATGGCTACACCTTC. Encoded protein: CASNDRAYGYTF. This chain joins TRBV6-1 and TRBJ1-2; 7 bases agree with TRBD1. This CDR3 region has 12 residues. The ends lost 7 bases at V and 4 bases at J; junction bases unmatched: 3. The germline gives CDR1 MNHNS, CDR2 SASEGT.

This clonotype was recorded many times. V usage is TRBV6-1 and J usage is TRBJ2-7, with D maybe TRBD1 (5 bases). CDR3 length: 14 residues. With 4 bases removed from V and 0 bases from J, the gap between germline ends came to 10 bases. Germline CDR1 reads MNHNS; CDR2 reads SASEGT. The CDR3 DNA reads as TGTGCCAGCAGTGCAACGACAGTCTCCTACGAGCAGTACTTC. Its translation is CASSATTVSYEQYF.

V gene TRBV7-3 combines with J gene TRBJ1-2; D unclear. This CDR3 has 16 amino acids. From germline, CDR1 is SGHTA and CDR2 FQGTGA. V dropped 1 base and J dropped 4 bases, with 16 bases sitting between them. The CDR3 here is CASSLNPLVTPYGYTF. As DNA, the CDR3 is TGTGCCAGCAGCTTAAACCCCCTCGTGACTCCCTATGGCTACACCTTC.

This sequence joins TRBV5-1 and TRBJ2-3; no firm D call. V shed 1 base and J shed 0 bases, with 6 bases lying between them. This CDR3 contains 14 residues. Germline assignment: CDR1 SGHRS and CDR2 YFSETQ. In DNA form, the CDR3 reads TGCGCCAGCAGCTTGCTTCTCAGCACAGATACGCAGTATTTT. Amino acids: CASSLLLSTDTQYF.